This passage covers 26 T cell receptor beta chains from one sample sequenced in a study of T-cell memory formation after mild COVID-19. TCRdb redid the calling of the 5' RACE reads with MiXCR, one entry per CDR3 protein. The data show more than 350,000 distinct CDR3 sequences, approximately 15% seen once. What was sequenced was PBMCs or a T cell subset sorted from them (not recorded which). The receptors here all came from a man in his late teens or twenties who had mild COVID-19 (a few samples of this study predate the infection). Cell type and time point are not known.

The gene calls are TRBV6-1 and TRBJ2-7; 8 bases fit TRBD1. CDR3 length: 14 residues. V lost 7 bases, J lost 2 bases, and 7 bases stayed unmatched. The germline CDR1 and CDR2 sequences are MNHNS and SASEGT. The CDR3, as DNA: TGTGCCAGCAATCGACAGGGGCAACCCTACGAGCAGTACGTC. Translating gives CASNRQGQPYEQYV.

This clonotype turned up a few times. The chain's CDR3 is CASSQDNGRLGQYV. Here the CDR3 DNA reads TGTGCCAGCAGCCAAGATAATGGTCGCCTTGGGCAGTACGTC. The chain has TRBV14 and TRBJ2-7; D unclear. The CDR3 consists of 14 residues. Germline V gene data show CDR1 as SGHDN and CDR2 as FVKESK. Trimming removed 0 bases from V and 9 bases from J, with 15 bases in between.

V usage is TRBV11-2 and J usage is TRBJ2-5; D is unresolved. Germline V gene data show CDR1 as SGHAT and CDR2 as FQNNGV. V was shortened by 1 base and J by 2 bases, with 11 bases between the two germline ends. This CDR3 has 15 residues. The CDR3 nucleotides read TGTGCCAGCAGCTTAGGTCAGGTACTACAAGAGACCCAGTACTTC. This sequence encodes CASSLGQVLQETQYF.

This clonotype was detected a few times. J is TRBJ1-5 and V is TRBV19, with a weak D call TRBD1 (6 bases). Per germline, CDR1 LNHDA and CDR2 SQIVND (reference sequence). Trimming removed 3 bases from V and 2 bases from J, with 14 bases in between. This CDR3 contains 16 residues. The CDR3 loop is CASSIRGGAGNQPQHF. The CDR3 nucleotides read TGTGCCAGTAGTATTAGAGGGGGAGCCGGCAATCAGCCCCAGCATTTT. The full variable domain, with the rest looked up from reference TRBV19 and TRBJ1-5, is DGGITQSPKYLFRKEGQNVTLSCEQNLNHDAMYWYRQDPGQGLRLIYYSQIVNDFQKGDIAEGYSVSREKKESFPLTVTSAQKNPTAFYLCASSIRGGAGNQPQHFGDGTRLSIL.

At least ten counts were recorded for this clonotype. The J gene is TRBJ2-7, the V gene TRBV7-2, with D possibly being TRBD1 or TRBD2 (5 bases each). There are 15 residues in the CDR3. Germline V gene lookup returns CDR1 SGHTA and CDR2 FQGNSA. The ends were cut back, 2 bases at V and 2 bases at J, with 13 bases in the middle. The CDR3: CASSLRRGPTYEQYV. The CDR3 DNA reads TGTGCCAGCAGCTTACGAAGGGGACCGACCTACGAGCAGTACGTC.

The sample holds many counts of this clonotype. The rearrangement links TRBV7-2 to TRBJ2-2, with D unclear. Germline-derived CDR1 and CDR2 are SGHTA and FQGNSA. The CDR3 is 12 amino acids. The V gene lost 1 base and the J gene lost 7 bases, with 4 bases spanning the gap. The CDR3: CASSLVGGELFF. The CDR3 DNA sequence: TGTGCCAGCAGCTTAGTTGGCGGGGAGCTGTTTTTT.

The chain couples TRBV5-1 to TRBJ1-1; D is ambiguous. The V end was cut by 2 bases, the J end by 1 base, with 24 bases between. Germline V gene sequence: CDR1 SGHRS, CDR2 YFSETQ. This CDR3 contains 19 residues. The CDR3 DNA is TGCGCCAGCAGCTTAAGTTTGCGGGTGGAGCGACGGTCGAACACTGAAGCTTTCTTT. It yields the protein CASSLSLRVERRSNTEAFF.

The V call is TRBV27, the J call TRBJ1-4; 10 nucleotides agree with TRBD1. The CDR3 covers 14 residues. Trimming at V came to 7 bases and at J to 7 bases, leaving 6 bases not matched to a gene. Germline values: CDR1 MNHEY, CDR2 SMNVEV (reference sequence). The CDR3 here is CASTSTGGTEKLFF. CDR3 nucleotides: TGTGCCAGCACCTCGACAGGGGGCACTGAAAAACTGTTTTTT.

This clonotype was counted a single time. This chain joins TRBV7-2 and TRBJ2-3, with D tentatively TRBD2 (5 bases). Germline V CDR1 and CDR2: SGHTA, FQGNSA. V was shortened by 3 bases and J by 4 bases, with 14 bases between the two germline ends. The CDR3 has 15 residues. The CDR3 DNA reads TGTGCCAGCAGCTTGCTTGCGGCCGGGGCAGATACGCAGTATTTT. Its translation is CASSLLAAGADTQYF.

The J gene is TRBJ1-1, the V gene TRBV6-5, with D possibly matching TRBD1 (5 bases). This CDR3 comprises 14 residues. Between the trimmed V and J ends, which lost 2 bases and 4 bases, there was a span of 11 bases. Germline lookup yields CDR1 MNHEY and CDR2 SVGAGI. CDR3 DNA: TGTGCCAGCAGTTACAGGTCCCAGGGCACTGAAGCTTTCTTT. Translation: CASSYRSQGTEAFF.

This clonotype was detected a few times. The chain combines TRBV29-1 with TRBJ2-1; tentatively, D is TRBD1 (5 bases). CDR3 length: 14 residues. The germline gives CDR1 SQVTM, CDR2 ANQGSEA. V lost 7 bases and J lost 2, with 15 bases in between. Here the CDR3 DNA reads TGCAGCGCCTTGACAGATCTTGCCTACAATGAGCAGTTCTTC. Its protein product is CSALTDLAYNEQFF.

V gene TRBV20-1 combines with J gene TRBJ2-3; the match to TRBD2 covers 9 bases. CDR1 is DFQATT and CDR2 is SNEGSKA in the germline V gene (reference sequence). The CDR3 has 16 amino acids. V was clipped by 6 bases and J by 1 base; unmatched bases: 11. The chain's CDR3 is CSALPQRGARTDTQYF. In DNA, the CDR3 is TGCAGTGCCCTTCCCCAGCGGGGGGCCCGCACAGATACGCAGTATTTT.

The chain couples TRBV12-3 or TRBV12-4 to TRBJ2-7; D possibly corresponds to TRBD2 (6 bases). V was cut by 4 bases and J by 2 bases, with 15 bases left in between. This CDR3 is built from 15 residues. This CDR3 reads CASSSPRTGAYEQYF. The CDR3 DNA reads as TGTGCCAGCAGTTCACCCCGGACGGGGGCCTACGAGCAGTACTTC.

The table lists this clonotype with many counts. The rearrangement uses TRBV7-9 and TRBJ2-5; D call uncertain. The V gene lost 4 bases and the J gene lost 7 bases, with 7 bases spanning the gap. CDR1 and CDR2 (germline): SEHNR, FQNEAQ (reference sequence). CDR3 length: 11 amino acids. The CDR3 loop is CASSSLRTQYF. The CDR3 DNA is TGTGCCAGCAGCTCCTTAAGGACCCAGTACTTC.

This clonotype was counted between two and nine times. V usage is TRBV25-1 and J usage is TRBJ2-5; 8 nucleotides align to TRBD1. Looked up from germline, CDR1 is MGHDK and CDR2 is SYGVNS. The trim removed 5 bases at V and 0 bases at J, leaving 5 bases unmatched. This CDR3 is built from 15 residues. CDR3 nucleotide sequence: TGTGCCAGCAGTCCGGGACAGGCGTACCAAGAGACCCAGTACTTC. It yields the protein CASSPGQAYQETQYF.

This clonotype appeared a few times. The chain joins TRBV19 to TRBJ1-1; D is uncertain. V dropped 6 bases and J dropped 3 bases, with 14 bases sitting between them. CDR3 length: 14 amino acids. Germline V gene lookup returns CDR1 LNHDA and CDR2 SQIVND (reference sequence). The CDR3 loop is CASSEDGWDTEAFF. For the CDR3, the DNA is TGTGCCAGTAGCGAAGATGGGTGGGACACTGAAGCTTTCTTT.

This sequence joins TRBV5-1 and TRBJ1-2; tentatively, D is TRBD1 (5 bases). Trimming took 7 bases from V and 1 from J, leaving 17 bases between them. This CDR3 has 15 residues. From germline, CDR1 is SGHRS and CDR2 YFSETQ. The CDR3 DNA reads TGCGCCAGCGGCGCAGGGCGAGTGAGTAACTATGGCTACACCTTC. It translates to CASGAGRVSNYGYTF.

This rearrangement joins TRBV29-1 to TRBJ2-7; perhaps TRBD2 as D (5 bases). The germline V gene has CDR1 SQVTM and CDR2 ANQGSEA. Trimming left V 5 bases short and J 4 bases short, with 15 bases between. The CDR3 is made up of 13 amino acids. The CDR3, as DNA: TGCAGCGTTCCCCGGGGTAAGAGATACGAGCAGTACTTC. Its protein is CSVPRGKRYEQYF.

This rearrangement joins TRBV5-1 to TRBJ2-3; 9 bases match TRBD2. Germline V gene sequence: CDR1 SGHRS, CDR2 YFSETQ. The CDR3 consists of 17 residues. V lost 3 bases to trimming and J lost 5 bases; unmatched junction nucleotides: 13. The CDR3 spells CASSSAIGGGDGDTQYF. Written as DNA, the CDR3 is TGCGCCAGCAGCTCGGCCATCGGCGGGGGGGACGGAGATACGCAGTATTTT.

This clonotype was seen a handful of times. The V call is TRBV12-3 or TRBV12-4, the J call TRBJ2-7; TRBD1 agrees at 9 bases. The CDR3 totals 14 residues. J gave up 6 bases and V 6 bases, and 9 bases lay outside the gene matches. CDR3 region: CASSKRQGVFEQYF. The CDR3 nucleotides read TGTGCCAGCAGCAAAAGACAGGGGGTTTTCGAGCAGTACTTC.

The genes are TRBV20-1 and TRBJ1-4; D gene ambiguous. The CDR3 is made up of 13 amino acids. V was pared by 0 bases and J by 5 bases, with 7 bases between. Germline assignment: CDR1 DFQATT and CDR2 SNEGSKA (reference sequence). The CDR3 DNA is TGCAGTGCTAGAGAGGCAGCAAATGAAAAACTGTTTTTT. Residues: CSAREAANEKLFF.

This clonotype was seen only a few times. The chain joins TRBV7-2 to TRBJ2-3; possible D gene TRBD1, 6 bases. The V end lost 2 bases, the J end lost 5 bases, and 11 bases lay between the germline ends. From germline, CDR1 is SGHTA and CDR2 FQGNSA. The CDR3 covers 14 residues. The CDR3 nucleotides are TGTGCCAGCAGCTTATCAGGGGAGAGAGATACGCAGTATTTT. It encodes CASSLSGERDTQYF. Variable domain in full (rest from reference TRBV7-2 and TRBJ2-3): GAGVSQSPSNKVTEKGKDVELRCDPISGHTALYWYRQSLGQGLEFLIYFQGNSAPDKSGLPSDRFSAERTGGSVSTLTIQRTQQEDSAVYLCASSLSGERDTQYFGPGTRLTVL.

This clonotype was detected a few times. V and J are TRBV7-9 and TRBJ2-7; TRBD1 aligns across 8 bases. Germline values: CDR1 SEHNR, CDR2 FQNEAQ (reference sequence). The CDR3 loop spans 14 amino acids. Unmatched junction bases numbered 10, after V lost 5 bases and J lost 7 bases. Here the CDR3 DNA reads TGTGCCAGCAGCCCTTGGACAGGGTCAGCGGAGCAGTACTTC. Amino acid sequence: CASSPWTGSAEQYF.

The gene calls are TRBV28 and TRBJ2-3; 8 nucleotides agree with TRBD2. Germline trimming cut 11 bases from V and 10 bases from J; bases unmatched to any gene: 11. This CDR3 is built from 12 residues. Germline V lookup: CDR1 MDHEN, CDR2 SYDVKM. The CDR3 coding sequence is TGTGCCGCGACGGCGGGGGGAAGGGCGCAGTATTTT. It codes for CAATAGGRAQYF.

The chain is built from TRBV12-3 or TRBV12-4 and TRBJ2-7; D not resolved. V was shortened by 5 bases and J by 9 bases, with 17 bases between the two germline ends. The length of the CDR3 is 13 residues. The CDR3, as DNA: TGTGCCAGCAGTCTGCCCCCATTATTTCCGCAGTACTTC. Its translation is CASSLPPLFPQYF.

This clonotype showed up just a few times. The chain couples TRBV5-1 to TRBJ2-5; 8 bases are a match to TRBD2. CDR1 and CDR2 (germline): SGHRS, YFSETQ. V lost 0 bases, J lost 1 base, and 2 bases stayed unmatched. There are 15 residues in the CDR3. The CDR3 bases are TGCGCCAGCAGCTTGGAGGGACTAGTCCAAGAGACCCAGTACTTC. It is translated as CASSLEGLVQETQYF.